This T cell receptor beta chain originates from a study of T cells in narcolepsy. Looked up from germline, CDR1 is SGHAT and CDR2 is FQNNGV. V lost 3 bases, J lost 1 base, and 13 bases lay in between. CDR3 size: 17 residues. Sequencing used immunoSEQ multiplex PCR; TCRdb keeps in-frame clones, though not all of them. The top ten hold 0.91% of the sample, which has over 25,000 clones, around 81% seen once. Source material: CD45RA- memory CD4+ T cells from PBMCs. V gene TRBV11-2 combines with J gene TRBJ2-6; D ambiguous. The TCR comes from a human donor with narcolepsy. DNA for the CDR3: TGTGCCAGCAGCTTTGGATTACTGCGGTCTGGGGCCAACGTCCTGACTTTC. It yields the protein CASSFGLLRSGANVLTF. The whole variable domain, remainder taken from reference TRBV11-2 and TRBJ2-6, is EAGVAQSPRYKIIEKRQSVAFWCNPISGHATLYWYQQILGQGPKLLIQFQNNGVVDDSQLPKDRFSAERLKGVDSTLKIQPAKLEDSAVYLCASSFGLLRSGANVLTFGAGSRLTVL.